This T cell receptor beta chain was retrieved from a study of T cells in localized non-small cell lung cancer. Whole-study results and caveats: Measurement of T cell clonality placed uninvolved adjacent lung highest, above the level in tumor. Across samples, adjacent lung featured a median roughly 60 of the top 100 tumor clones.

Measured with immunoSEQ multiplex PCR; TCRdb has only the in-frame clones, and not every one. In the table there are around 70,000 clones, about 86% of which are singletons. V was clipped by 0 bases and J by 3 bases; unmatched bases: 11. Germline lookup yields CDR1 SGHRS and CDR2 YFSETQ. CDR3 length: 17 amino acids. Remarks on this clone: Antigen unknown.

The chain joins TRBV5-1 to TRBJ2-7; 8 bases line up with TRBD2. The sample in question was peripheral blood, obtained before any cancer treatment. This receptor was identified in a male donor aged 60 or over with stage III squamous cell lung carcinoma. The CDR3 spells CASSLEWAGGFNYEQYV. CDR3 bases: TGCGCCAGCAGCTTGGAATGGGCGGGGGGTTTTAACTACGAGCAGTACGTC.